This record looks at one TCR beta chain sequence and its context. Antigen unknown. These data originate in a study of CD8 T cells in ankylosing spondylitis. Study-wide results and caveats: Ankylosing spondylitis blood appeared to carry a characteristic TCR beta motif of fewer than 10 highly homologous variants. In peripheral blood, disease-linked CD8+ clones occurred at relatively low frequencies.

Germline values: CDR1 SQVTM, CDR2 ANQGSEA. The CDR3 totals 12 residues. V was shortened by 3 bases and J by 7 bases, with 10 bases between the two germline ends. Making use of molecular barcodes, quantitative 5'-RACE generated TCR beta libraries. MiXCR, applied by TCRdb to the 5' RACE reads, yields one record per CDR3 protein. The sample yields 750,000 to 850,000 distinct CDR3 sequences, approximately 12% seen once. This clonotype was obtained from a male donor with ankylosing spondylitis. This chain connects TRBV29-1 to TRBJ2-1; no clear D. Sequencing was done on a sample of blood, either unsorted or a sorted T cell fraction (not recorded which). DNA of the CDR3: TGCAGCGTTGAGTGGGCTTCGAATGAGCAGTTCTTC. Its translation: CSVEWASNEQFF.